This TCR beta chain is from a study of blood T cell repertoires in COVID-19. This clone turned up a few times. Germline values: CDR1 GTSNPN, CDR2 SVGIG (reference sequence). V lost 2 bases to trimming and J lost 4 bases, with 11 bases between them. CDR3 length: 13 residues. Sequencing used immunoSEQ multiplex PCR; TCRdb keeps in-frame clones, though not all of them. The sample yields 200,000 to 300,000 clones, about four fifths seen once. The sample consisted of peripheral blood. The TCR comes from a man over 45 with acute or convalescent COVID-19. The chain links TRBV30 to TRBJ1-2, with D unclear. For the CDR3, the DNA is TGTGCCTGGAGTCCTGGACTGCGCTATGGCTACACCTTC. Translation gives CAWSPGLRYGYTF.